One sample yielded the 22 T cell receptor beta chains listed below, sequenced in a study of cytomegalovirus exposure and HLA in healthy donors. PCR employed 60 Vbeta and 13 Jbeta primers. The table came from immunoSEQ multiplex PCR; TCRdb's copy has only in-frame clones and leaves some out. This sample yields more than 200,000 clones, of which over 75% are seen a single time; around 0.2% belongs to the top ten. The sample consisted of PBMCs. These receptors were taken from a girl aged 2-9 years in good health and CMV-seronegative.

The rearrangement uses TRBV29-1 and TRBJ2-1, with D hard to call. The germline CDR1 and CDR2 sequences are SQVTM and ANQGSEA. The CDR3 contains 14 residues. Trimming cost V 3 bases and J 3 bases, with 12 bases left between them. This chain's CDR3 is CSVEGPNLYNEQFF. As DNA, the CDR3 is TGCAGCGTTGAGGGCCCGAATCTCTACAATGAGCAGTTCTTC.

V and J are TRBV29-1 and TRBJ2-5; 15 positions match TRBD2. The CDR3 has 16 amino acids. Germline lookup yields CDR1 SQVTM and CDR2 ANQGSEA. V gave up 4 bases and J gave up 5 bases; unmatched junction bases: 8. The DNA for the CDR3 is TGCAGCGTTGGTGGGACTAGCGGGGGGAGATGGGAGACCCAGTACTTC. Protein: CSVGGTSGGRWETQYF.

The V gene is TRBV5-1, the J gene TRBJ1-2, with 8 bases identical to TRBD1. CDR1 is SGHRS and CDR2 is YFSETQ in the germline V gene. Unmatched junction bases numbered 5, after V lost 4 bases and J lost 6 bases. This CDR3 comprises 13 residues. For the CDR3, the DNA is TGCGCCAGCAGCGTCCAGGGGGCTGATGGCTACACCTTC. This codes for CASSVQGADGYTF.

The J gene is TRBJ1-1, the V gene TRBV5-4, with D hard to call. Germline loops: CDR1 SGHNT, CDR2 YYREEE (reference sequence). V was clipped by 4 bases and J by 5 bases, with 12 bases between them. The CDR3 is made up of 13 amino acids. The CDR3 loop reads CASSRAERTEAFF. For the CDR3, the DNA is TGTGCCAGCAGCCGCGCCGAGCGGACTGAAGCTTTCTTT.

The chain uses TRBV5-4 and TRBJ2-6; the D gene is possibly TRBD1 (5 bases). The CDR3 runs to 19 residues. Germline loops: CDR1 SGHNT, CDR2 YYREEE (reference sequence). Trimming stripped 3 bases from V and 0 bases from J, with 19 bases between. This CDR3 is CASSSPLGRAFSGANVLTF. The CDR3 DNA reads TGTGCCAGCAGCTCCCCCTTGGGCAGGGCGTTCTCTGGGGCCAACGTCCTGACTTTC.

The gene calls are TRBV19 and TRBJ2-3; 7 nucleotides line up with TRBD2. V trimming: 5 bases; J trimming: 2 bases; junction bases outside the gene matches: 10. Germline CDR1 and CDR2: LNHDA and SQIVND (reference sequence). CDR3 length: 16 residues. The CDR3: CASSHGLDVITDTQYF. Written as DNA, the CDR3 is TGTGCCAGTAGTCACGGACTAGACGTAATCACAGATACGCAGTATTTT.

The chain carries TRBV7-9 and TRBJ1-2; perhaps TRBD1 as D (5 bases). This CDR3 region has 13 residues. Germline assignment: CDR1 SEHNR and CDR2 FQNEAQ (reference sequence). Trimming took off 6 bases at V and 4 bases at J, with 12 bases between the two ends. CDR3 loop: CASSRQNGYGYTF. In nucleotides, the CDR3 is TGTGCCAGCAGTAGACAGAATGGCTATGGCTACACCTTC. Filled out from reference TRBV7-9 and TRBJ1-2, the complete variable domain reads DTGVSQNPRHKITKRGQNVTFRCDPISEHNRLYWYRQTLGQGPEFLTYFQNEAQLEKSRLLSDRFSAERPKGSFSTLEIQRTEQGDSAMYLCASSRQNGYGYTFGSGTRLTVV.

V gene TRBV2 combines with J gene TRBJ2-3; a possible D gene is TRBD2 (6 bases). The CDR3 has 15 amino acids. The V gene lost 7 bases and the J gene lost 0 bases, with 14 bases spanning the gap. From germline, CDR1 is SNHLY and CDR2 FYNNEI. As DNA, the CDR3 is TGTGCCAGCAAAGCTTTAGCGGCTAGCACAGATACGCAGTATTTT. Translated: CASKALAASTDTQYF. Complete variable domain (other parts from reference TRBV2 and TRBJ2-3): EPEVTQTPSHQVTQMGQEVILRCVPISNHLYFYWYRQILGQKVEFLVSFYNNEISEKSEIFDDQFSVERPDGSNFTLKIRSTKLEDSAMYFCASKALAASTDTQYFGPGTRLTVL.

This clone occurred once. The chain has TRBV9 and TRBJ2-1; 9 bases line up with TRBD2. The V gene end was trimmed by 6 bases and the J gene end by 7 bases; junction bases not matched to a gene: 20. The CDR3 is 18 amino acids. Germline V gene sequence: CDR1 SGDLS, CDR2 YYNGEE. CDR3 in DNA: TGTGCCAGCACCCGGAGACGGCGGCGGCGGGGGGGCCGAAATGAGCAGTTCTTC. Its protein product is CASTRRRRRRGGRNEQFF.

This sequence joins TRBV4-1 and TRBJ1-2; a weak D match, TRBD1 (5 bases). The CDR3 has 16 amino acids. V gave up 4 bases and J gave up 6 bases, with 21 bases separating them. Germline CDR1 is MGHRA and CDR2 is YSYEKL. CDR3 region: CASSRIPWGPSNGYTF. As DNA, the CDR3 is TGCGCCAGCAGCCGTATCCCGTGGGGCCCCTCAAATGGCTACACCTTC.

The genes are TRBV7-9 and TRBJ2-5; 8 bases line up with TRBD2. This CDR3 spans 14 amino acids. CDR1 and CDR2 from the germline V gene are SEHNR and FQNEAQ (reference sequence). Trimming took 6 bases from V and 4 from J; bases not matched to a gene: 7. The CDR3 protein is CASSFGGASETQYF. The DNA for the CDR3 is TGTGCCAGCAGTTTCGGGGGGGCTTCAGAGACCCAGTACTTC.

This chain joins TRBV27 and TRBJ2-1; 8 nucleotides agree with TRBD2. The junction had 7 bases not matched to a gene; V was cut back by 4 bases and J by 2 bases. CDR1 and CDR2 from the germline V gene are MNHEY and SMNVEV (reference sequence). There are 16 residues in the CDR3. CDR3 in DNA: TGTGCCAGCAGTTCCCCCCGGGAGGGCCCCTACAATGAGCAGTTCTTC. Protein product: CASSSPREGPYNEQFF.

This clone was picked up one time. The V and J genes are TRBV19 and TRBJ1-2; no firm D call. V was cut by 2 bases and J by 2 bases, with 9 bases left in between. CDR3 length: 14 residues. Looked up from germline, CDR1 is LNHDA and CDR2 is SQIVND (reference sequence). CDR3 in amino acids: CASSIPARNYGYTF. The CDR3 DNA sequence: TGTGCCAGTAGTATACCGGCGAGGAACTATGGCTACACCTTC. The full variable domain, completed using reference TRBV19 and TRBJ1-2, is DGGITQSPKYLFRKEGQNVTLSCEQNLNHDAMYWYRQDPGQGLRLIYYSQIVNDFQKGDIAEGYSVSREKKESFPLTVTSAQKNPTAFYLCASSIPARNYGYTFGSGTRLTVV.

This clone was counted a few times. CDR3 sequence: CASSHGGVGTDTQYF. DNA for the CDR3: TGTGCCAGCAGCCACGGGGGGGTCGGCACAGATACGCAGTATTTT. The chain employs TRBV7-3 and TRBJ2-3; 8 nucleotides match TRBD2. Per germline, CDR1 SGHTA and CDR2 FQGTGA. The CDR3 has 15 amino acids. V gave up 5 bases and J gave up 1 base; unmatched junction bases: 5.

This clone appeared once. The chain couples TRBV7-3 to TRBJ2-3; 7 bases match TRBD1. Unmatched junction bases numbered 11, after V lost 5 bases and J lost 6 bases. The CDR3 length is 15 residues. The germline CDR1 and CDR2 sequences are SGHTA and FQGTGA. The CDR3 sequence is CASSLARGTVDTQYF. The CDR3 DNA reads TGTGCCAGCAGCCTCGCTAGGGGGACAGTGGATACGCAGTATTTT.

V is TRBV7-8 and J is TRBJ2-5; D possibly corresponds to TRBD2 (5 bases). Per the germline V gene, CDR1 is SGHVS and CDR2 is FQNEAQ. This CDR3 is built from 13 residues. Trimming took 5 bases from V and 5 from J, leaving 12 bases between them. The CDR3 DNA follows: TGTGCCAGCAGCCCCGGAGGAGAGGAGACCCAGTACTTC. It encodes CASSPGGEETQYF.

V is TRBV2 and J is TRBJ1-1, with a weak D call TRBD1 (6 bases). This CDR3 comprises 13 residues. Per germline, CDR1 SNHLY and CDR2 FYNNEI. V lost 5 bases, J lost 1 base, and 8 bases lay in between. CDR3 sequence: CASSRTANTEAFF. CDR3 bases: TGTGCCAGCAGTCGGACAGCGAACACTGAAGCTTTCTTT.

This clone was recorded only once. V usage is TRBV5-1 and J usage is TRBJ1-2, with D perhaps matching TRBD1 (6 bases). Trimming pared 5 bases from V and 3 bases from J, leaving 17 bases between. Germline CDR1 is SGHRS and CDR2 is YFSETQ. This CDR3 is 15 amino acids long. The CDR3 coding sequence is TGCGCCAGCAGTAGACAGGATGAGGGATACTATGGCTACACCTTC. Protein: CASSRQDEGYYGYTF.

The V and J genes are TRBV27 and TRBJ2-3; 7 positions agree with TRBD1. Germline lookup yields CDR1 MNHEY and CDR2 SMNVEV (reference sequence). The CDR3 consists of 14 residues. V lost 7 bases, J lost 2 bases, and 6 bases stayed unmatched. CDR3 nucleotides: TGTGCCAGCAAAAAAGGGGGCCTCACAGATACGCAGTATTTT. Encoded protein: CASKKGGLTDTQYF.

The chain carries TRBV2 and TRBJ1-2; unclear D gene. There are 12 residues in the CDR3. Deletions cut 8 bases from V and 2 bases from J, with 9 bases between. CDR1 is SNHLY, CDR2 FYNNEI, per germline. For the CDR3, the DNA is TGTGCCAGCTTCAGGTCGAACTATGGCTACACCTTC. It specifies CASFRSNYGYTF.

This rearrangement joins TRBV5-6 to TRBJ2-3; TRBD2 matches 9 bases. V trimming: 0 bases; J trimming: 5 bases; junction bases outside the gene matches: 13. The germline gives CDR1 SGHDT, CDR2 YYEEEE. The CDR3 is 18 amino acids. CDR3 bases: TGTGCCAGCAGCTTGGACTTATCTAGCGGGATTCGGGGAGATACGCAGTATTTT. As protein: CASSLDLSSGIRGDTQYF.

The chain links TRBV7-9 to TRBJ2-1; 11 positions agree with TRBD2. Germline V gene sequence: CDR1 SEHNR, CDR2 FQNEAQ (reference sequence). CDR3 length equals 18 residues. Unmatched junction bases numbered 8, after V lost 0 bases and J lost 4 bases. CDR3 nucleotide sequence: TGTGCCAGCAGCTTAGCGGGTAGCGGGAGGGGGGGTTACAATGAGCAGTTCTTC. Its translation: CASSLAGSGRGGYNEQFF.